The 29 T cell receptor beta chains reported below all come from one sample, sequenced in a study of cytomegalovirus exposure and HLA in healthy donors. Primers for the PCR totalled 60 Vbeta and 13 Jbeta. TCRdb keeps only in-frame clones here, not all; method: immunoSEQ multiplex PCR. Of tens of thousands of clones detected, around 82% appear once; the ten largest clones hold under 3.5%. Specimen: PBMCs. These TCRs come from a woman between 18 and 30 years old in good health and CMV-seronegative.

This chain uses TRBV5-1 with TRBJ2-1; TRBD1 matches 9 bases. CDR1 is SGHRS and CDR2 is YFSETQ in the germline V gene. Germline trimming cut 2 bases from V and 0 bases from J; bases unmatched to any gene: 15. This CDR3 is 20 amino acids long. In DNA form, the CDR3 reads TGCGCCAGCAGCTTCCAATCCTTATCCCGGGGACAGGGCTCCTACAATGAGCAGTTCTTC. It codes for CASSFQSLSRGQGSYNEQFF.

DNA of the CDR3: TGCGCCAGCAGCTTGGGACAAGTCTACAATGAGCAGTTCTTC. This gives the protein CASSLGQVYNEQFF. V is TRBV5-1 and J is TRBJ2-1, with D unresolved. The germline V gene encodes CDR1 SGHRS and CDR2 YFSETQ. Deletions cut 0 bases from V and 3 bases from J, with 7 bases between. The CDR3 contains 14 residues.

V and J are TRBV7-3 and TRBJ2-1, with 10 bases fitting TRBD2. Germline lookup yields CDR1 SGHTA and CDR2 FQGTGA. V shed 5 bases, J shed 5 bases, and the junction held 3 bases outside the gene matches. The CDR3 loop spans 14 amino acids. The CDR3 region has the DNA TGTGCCAGCAGCACGGGACTAGCGAACAATGAGCAGTTCTTC. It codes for CASSTGLANNEQFF.

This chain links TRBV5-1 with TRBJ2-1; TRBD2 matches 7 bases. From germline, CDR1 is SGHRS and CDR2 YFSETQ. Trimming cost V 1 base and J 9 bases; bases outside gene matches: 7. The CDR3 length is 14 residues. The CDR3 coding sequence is TGCGCCAGCAGCTTGTACCGGGGGGTGGGTGAGCAGTTCTTC. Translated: CASSLYRGVGEQFF.

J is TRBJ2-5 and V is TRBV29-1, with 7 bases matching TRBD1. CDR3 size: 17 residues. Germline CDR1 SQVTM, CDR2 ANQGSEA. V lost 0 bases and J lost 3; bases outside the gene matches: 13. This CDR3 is CSVEDPYRGTSEETQYF. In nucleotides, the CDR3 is TGCAGCGTTGAAGATCCATACAGGGGAACCAGTGAAGAGACCCAGTACTTC. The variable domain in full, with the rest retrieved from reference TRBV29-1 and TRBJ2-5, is SAVISQKPSRDICQRGTSLTIQCQVDSQVTMMFWYRQQPGQSLTLIATANQGSEATYESGFVIDKFPISRPNLTFSTLTVSNMSPEDSSIYLCSVEDPYRGTSEETQYFGPGTRLLVL.

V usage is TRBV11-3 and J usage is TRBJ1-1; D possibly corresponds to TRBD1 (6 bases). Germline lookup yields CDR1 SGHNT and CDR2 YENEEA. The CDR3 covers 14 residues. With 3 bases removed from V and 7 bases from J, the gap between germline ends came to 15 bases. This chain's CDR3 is CASSLGPGVGEAFF. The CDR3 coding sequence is TGTGCCAGCAGCTTGGGCCCAGGGGTCGGTGAAGCTTTCTTT.

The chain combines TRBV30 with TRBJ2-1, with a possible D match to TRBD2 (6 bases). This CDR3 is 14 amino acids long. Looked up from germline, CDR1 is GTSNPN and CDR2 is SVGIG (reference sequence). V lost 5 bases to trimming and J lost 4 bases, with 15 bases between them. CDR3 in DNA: TGTGCCTGGGACCTCGAAGCGGGTTACAATGAGCAGTTCTTC. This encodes CAWDLEAGYNEQFF. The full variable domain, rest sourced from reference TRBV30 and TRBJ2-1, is SQTIHQWPATLVQPVGSPLSLECTVEGTSNPNLYWYRQAAGRGLQLLFYSVGIGQISSEVPQNLSASRPQDRQFILSSKKLLLSDSGFYLCAWDLEAGYNEQFFGPGTRLTVL.

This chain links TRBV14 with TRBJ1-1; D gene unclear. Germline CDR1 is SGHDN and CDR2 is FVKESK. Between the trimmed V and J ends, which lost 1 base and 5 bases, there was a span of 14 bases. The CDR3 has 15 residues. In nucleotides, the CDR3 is TGTGCCAGCAGCCAAGTTAGCGGGCCGGGGACTGAAGCTTTCTTT. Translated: CASSQVSGPGTEAFF.

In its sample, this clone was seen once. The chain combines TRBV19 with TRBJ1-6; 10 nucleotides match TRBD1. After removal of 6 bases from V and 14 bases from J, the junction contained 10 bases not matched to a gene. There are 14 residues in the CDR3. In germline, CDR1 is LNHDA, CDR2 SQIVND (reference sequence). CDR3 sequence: CASRRTGGDQALHF. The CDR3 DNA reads TGTGCCAGTAGGAGGACAGGGGGGGACCAGGCCCTCCACTTT.

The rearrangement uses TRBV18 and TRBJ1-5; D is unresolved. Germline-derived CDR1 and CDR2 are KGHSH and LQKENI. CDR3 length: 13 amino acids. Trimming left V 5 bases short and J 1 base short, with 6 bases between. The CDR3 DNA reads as TGTGCCAGCTCAAGCGACAGCAATCAGCCCCAGCATTTT. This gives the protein CASSSDSNQPQHF.

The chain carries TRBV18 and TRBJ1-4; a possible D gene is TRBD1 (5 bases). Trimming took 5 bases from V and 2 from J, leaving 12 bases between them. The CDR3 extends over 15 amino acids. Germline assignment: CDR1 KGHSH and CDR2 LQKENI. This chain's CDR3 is CASSIQGRTNEKLFF. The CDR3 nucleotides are TGTGCCAGCTCAATTCAGGGCCGCACTAATGAAAAACTGTTTTTT.

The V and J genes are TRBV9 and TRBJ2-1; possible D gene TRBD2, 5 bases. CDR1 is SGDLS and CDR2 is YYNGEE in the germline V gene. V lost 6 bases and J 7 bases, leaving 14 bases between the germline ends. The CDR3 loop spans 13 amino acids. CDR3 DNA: TGTGCCAGCAATGTAGAGGGCGGGAATGAGCAGTTCTTC. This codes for CASNVEGGNEQFF.

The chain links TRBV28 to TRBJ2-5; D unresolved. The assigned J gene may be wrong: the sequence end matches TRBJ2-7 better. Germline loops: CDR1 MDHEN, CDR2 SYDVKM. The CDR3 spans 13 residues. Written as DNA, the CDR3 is TGTGCCAGCAGTCAAGCGACCCCTCCCGAGCAGTACTTC. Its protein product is CASSQATPPEQYF.

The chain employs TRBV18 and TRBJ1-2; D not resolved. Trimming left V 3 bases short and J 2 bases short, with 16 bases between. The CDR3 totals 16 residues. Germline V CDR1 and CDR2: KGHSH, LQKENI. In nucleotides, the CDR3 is TGTGCCAGCTCACCCTATACTTCCGGAGTCAACTATGGCTACACCTTC. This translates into CASSPYTSGVNYGYTF.

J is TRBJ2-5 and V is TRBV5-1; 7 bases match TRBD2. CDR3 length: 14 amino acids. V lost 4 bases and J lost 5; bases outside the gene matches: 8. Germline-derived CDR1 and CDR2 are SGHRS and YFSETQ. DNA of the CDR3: TGCGCCAGCAGCCCCACTAGCGTCGGGGAGACCCAGTACTTC. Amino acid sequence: CASSPTSVGETQYF.

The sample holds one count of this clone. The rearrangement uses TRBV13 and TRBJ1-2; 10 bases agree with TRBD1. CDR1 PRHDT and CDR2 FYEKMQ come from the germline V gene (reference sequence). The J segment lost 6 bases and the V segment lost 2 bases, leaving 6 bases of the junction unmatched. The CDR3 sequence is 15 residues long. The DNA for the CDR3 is TGTGCCAGCAGCTTATACTCTGGGACAGGGGATGGCTACACCTTC. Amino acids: CASSLYSGTGDGYTF.

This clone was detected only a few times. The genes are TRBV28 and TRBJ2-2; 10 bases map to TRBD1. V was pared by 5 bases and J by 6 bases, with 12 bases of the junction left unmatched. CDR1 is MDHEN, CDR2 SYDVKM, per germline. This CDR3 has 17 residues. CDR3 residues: CASSHSRTGGLPGELFF. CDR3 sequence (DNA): TGTGCCAGCAGTCACTCCAGGACAGGGGGGTTGCCCGGGGAGCTGTTTTTT.

The CDR3 DNA follows: TGCGCCAGCAGCCAAGTTAGGACAGGGGAATACGAGCAGTACTTC. Protein: CASSQVRTGEYEQYF. The V and J genes are TRBV4-1 and TRBJ2-7; TRBD1 agrees at 9 bases. The V segment lost 1 base and the J segment 4 bases; nucleotides outside the gene matches: 5. CDR3 length: 15 amino acids. In germline, CDR1 is MGHRA, CDR2 YSYEKL.

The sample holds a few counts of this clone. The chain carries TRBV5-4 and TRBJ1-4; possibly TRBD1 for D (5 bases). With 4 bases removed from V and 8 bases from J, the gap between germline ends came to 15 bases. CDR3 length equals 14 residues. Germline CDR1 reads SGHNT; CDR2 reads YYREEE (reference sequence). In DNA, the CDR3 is TGTGCCAGCAGCCCTAGCGCGGGGCCGGAAAAACTGTTTTTT. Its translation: CASSPSAGPEKLFF.

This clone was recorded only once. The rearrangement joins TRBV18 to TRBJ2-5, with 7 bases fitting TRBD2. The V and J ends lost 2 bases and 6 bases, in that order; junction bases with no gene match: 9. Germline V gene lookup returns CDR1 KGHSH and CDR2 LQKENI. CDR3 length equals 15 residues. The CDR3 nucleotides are TGTGCCAGCTCACCAACCAGCGGGGAGAGAAAGACCCAGTACTTC. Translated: CASSPTSGERKTQYF.

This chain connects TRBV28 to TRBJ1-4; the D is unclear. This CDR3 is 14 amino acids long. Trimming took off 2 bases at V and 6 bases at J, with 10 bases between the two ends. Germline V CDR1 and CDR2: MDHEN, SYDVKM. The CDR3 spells CASSLGGADEKLFF. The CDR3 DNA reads TGTGCCAGCAGTTTAGGCGGCGCGGATGAAAAACTGTTTTTT.

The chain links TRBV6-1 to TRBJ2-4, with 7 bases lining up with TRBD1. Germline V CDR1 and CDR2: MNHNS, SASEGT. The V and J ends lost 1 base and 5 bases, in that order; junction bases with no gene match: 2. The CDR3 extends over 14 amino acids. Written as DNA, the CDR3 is TGTGCCAGCAGTGAAGTTGACAGGGAAAACATTCAGTACTTC. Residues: CASSEVDRENIQYF.

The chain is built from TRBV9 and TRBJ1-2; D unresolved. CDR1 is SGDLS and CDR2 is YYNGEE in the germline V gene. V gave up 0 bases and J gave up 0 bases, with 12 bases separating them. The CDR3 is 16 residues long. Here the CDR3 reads CASSVEAAGTNYGYTF. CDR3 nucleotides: TGTGCCAGCAGCGTAGAGGCGGCCGGGACTAACTATGGCTACACCTTC.

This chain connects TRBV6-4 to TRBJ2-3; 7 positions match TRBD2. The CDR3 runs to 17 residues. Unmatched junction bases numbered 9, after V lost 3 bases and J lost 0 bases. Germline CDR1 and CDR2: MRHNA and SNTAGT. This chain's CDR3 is CASSETSSGFSTDTQYF. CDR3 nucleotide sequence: TGTGCCAGCAGTGAAACCTCTAGCGGCTTTAGCACAGATACGCAGTATTTT.

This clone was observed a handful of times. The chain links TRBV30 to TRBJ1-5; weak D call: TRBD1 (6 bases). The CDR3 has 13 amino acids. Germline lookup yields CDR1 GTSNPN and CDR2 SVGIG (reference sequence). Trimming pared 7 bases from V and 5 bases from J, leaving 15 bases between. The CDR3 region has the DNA TGTGCCTTTCAGTGGGGGCAAGATCAGCCCCAGCATTTT. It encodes CAFQWGQDQPQHF.

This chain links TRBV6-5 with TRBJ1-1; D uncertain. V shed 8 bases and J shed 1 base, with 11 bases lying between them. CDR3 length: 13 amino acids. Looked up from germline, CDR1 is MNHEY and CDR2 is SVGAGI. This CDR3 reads CASRGGQNTEAFF. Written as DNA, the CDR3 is TGTGCCAGCCGAGGAGGGCAGAACACTGAAGCTTTCTTT.

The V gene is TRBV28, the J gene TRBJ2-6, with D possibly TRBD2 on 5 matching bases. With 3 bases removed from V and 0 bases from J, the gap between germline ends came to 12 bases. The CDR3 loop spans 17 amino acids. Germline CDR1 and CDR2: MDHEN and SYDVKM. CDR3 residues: CASSFGDRGSGANVLTF. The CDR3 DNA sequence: TGTGCCAGCAGTTTTGGCGATCGGGGCTCTGGGGCCAACGTCCTGACTTTC.

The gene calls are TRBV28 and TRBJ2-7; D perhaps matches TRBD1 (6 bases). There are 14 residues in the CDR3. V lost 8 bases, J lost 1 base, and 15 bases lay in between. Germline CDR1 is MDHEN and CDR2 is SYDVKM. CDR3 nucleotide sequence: TGTGCCAGCCACTCCAGGGGATTGTCCTACGAGCAGTACTTC. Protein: CASHSRGLSYEQYF.

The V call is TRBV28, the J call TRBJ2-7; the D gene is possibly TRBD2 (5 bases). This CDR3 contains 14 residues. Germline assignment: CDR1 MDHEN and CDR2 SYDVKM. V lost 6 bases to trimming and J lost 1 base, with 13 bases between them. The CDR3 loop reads CASRKRTGSYEQYF. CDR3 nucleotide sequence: TGTGCCAGCAGAAAGCGGACGGGATCCTACGAGCAGTACTTC.